The T cell receptor (beta chain) under discussion was sequenced for a study of T cell changes during pregnancy in multiple sclerosis. The method was immunoSEQ multiplex PCR; TCRdb's version includes in-frame clones alone and lacks a portion of them. The table records about 60,000 clones, about 90% of them present only once. The CDR3 spans 14 residues. In germline, CDR1 is MDHEN, CDR2 SYDVKM. Deletions cut 4 bases from V and 3 bases from J, with 9 bases between. The material was peripheral blood, obtained in the second trimester of pregnancy. The source of this sequence is a female donor in good health, enrolled as a control in a pregnancy study. The chain couples TRBV28 to TRBJ2-2; the D gene is possibly TRBD1 (5 bases). The CDR3 DNA sequence: TGTGCCAGCAGTTCCCAGGGATACACCGGGGAGCTGTTTTTT. Encoded protein: CASSSQGYTGELFF.